The 17 T cell receptor beta chains in this list originate from one sample, sequenced in a study of blood T cell repertoires in COVID-19. Generated by immunoSEQ multiplex PCR, the TCRdb table keeps only in-frame clones and is missing some. The sample records some 140,000 clones, about three quarters being singletons. Sample: peripheral blood. These receptors all come from a man at least 80 years old with acute or convalescent COVID-19.

This clone has more than one count but fewer than ten. The chain employs TRBV7-8 and TRBJ1-2; the D is unclear. The CDR3 runs 16 residues. V shed 5 bases and J shed 4 bases, with 20 bases lying between them. Looked up from germline, CDR1 is SGHVS and CDR2 is FQNEAQ. CDR3 in DNA: TGTGCCAGCAGCCCTGACCTCCTGACAATACTCTATGGCTACACCTTC. It is translated as CASSPDLLTILYGYTF.

The chain combines TRBV3-1 (or the pseudogene TRBV3-2) with TRBJ2-1; D perhaps matches TRBD1 (6 bases). Germline lookup yields CDR1 LGHDT and CDR2 YNNKEL (reference sequence). Trimming removed 4 bases at V and 6 bases at J, with 19 bases between. This CDR3 spans 16 amino acids. The CDR3 region has the DNA TGTGCCAGCAGCCTTTCCCCCTCAGGGGACCTCAATGAGCAGTTCTTC. It yields the protein CASSLSPSGDLNEQFF.

CDR3 protein: CASSLSSRQVVYEQYF. CDR3 sequence (DNA): TGTGCCAGCAGCTTGAGTAGTCGGCAGGTCGTCTACGAGCAGTACTTC. The chain has TRBV5-6 and TRBJ2-7; D not certain. The length of the CDR3 is 16 residues. V was cut by 1 base and J by 3 bases, with 17 bases left in between. Germline-derived CDR1 and CDR2 are SGHDT and YYEEEE.

The rearrangement links TRBV9 to TRBJ2-2; tentative D call: TRBD2 (5 bases). The length of the CDR3 is 17 residues. Germline V CDR1 and CDR2: SGDLS, YYNGEE. Trimming stripped 0 bases from V and 0 bases from J, with 12 bases between. The CDR3 DNA is TGTGCCAGCAGCGTAGAGGTTCGCGGGTCGAACACCGGGGAGCTGTTTTTT. Encoded protein: CASSVEVRGSNTGELFF. Full variable domain (outside the CDR3, taken from reference TRBV9 and TRBJ2-2): DSGVTQTPKHLITATGQRVTLRCSPRSGDLSVYWYQQSLDQGLQFLIQYYNGEERAKGNILERFSAQQFPDLHSELNLSSLELGDSALYFCASSVEVRGSNTGELFFGEGSRLTVL.

The chain is built from TRBV20-1 and TRBJ1-2; TRBD1 matches 7 bases. Losses at the gene ends were 3 bases for V and 4 bases for J; bases not matched to a gene: 20. Germline lookup yields CDR1 DFQATT and CDR2 SNEGSKA (reference sequence). CDR3 length: 18 amino acids. CDR3 nucleotide sequence: TGCAGTGCTAGTCTACAGGGGACTCGGGTTCGGACCAGCTATGGCTACACCTTC. Amino acid sequence: CSASLQGTRVRTSYGYTF.

This chain links TRBV5-1 with TRBJ2-1, with 7 bases identical to TRBD2. The CDR3 contains 16 residues. The germline V gene has CDR1 SGHRS and CDR2 YFSETQ. Losses at the gene ends were 1 base for V and 2 bases for J; bases not matched to a gene: 6. Here the CDR3 DNA reads TGCGCCAGCAGCTTGCACCTAGCGGCAGCCTACAATGAGCAGTTCTTC. Translated: CASSLHLAAAYNEQFF.

V gene TRBV3-1 (or the pseudogene TRBV3-2) combines with J gene TRBJ1-2; no reliable D call. This CDR3 has 13 residues. V was clipped by 1 base and J by 5 bases, with 8 bases between them. Germline assignment: CDR1 LGHDT and CDR2 YNNKEL (reference sequence). The CDR3 DNA follows: TGTGCCAGCAGCCAAGGGCTTAAGTATGGCTACACCTTC. Translating it yields CASSQGLKYGYTF.

The table lists this clone with a few counts. The V call is TRBV16, the J call TRBJ1-2, with D perhaps matching TRBD1 (6 bases). Germline CDR1 is KGHSY and CDR2 is FQNENV. Trimming took off 4 bases at V and 4 bases at J, with 13 bases between the two ends. The CDR3 runs to 14 residues. CDR3 bases: TGTGCCAGCAGCCTTGCCGACAGGCCCTATGGCTACACCTTC. Translation gives CASSLADRPYGYTF.

The V gene is TRBV7-2, the J gene TRBJ1-2; D possibly corresponds to TRBD1 (6 bases). This CDR3 is built from 16 residues. Looked up from germline, CDR1 is SGHTA and CDR2 is FQGNSA. Trimming removed 6 bases from V and 3 bases from J, with 20 bases in between. The CDR3 DNA reads TGTGCCAGCAGGCCACAAAGGACAGTAGGTGACTATGGCTACACCTTC. As protein: CASRPQRTVGDYGYTF.

Written as DNA, the CDR3 is TGTGCCAGCAGCCCTCCGCCGGGCACTGAAGCTTTCTTT. Encoded protein: CASSPPPGTEAFF. This chain links TRBV28 with TRBJ1-1; D uncertain. V lost 6 bases and J lost 4, with 12 bases in between. The CDR3 has 13 residues. CDR1 and CDR2 from the germline V gene are MDHEN and SYDVKM.

This rearrangement joins TRBV28 to TRBJ1-5; perhaps TRBD1 as D (6 bases). V dropped 6 bases and J dropped 3 bases, with 18 bases sitting between them. Germline loops: CDR1 MDHEN, CDR2 SYDVKM. The CDR3 is 16 amino acids. CDR3 sequence reads: CASRHQLNRVNQPQHF. The CDR3 DNA follows: TGTGCCAGCAGGCACCAACTCAACAGGGTCAATCAGCCCCAGCATTTT.

This clone turned up a few times. V gene TRBV7-3 combines with J gene TRBJ2-1; maybe TRBD2 (6 bases). This CDR3 has 14 amino acids. Germline values: CDR1 SGHTA, CDR2 FQGTGA. V was clipped by 1 base and J by 8 bases, with 12 bases between them. The CDR3 bases are TGTGCCAGCAGCTTAATGTGGGGACTCGATGAGCAGTTCTTC. Translated: CASSLMWGLDEQFF.

V and J are TRBV12-3 or TRBV12-4 and TRBJ2-5; D unresolved. V was pared by 0 bases and J by 2 bases, with 4 bases between. The CDR3 runs to 13 residues. CDR3 amino acids: CASSLAQQETQYF. The CDR3 nucleotides are TGTGCCAGCAGTTTAGCACAGCAAGAGACCCAGTACTTC.

The chain recombines TRBV6-5 with TRBJ2-2; D not certain. The CDR3 is made up of 12 amino acids. Looked up from germline, CDR1 is MNHEY and CDR2 is SVGAGI. V was trimmed by 5 bases and J by 3 bases, leaving 4 bases between them. The CDR3 DNA reads TGTGCCAGCAGTCCTTACACCGGGGAGCTGTTTTTT. It is translated as CASSPYTGELFF.

The V gene is TRBV6-2 or TRBV6-3, the J gene TRBJ2-1; 8 positions match TRBD1. Germline trimming cut 0 bases from V and 9 bases from J; bases unmatched to any gene: 13. This CDR3 contains 17 residues. Per germline, CDR1 MNHEY and CDR2 SVGEGT. CDR3 protein: CASSYSRTGLAWGEQFF. CDR3 coding DNA: TGTGCCAGCAGTTACTCGAGGACAGGGTTGGCCTGGGGTGAGCAGTTCTTC.

V is TRBV7-2 and J is TRBJ1-5, with a tentative D call TRBD1 (5 bases). This CDR3 region has 16 residues. Trimming cost V 5 bases and J 4 bases, with 18 bases left between them. The germline CDR1 and CDR2 sequences are SGHTA and FQGNSA. DNA of the CDR3: TGTGCCAGCAGCGTATCAACGGGGGAGCGGAATCAGCCCCAGCATTTT. Encoded protein: CASSVSTGERNQPQHF.

The chain employs TRBV5-1 and TRBJ1-1; 12 nucleotides match TRBD1. From germline, CDR1 is SGHRS and CDR2 YFSETQ. CDR3 length: 15 amino acids. V gave up 3 bases and J gave up 4 bases; unmatched junction bases: 4. The CDR3 region has the DNA TGCGCCAGCAGCTGGGGGACAGGGGGCATCACTGAAGCTTTCTTT. The encoded protein is CASSWGTGGITEAFF.